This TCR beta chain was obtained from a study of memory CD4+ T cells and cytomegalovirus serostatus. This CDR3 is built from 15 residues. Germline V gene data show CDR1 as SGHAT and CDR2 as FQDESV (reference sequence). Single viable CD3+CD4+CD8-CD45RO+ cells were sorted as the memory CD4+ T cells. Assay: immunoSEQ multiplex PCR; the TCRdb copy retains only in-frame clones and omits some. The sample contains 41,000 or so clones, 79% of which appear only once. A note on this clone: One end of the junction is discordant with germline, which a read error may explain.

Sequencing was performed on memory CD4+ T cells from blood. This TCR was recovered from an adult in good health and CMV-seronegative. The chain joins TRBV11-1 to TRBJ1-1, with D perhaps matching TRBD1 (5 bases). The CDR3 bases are TGTGCCAGCAGCTTAGGTCAGGGTGTGAAAACTGAAGCTTTCTTT. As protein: CASSLGQGVKTEAFF.